This TCR beta chain came from a study of beta chain features in type 1 diabetes. Whole-study findings and limits: Patients showed naive, central memory and Treg TCRB repertoires that appeared more similar than those of healthy donors.

The isolated RNA, all of it, was reverse transcribed, so expressed TCRB transcripts were what got sequenced. Measured with immunoSEQ multiplex PCR; TCRdb has only the in-frame clones, and not every one. The table lists a few hundred thousand clones, roughly 16% of them singletons. In its sample, this clone was seen a few times. Its antigen is currently unknown. Sequenced: naive CD4+ T cells from blood. The clonotype comes from a woman between 18 and 29 years old in good health.

CDR3 loop: CASSASVDGNQPQHF. The CDR3, as DNA: TGTGCCAGCAGCGCTAGTGTAGATGGCAATCAGCCCCAGCATTTT. This chain joins TRBV9 and TRBJ1-5; no firm D call. Germline V gene sequence: CDR1 SGDLS, CDR2 YYNGEE. This CDR3 contains 15 residues. V lost 3 bases, J lost 2 bases, and 12 bases lay in between.